This T cell receptor beta chain came from a study of CD8+CD57+ T cells in acquired aplastic anemia listed by TCRdb under 2018. Broadly, across the study: A mean of approximately 3 ug of DNA, ranging from about 0.17 to 30 ug, was extracted from sorted CD4+ and CD8+ cells. For healthy donor samples, the average read count was about 10.8 million for CD4+ cells and around 12 million for CD8+ cells.

In its sample, this clonotype was seen many times. Its specific antigen is unknown. No clone much larger than this one lies a single base away; base qualities are absent. The paper's findings and limits, for the study overall: Between patients and healthy controls, no significant difference in CD8+ Simpson's diversity was found (P=0.060). Some 31 CD8+ CDR3 sequences were shared between patients and controls but appeared highly expressed in patients and within their immunodominant clones.

Including the terminal cysteine and phenylalanine, the CDR3 comprises 13 residues. Of the read, only the CDR3 DNA is kept; its 39 bases are in frame from base 1. V was cut back by 4 bases and J by 10 bases, leaving a gap of 16 bases between them. As encoded in the germline V gene, CDR1 is MGHRA while CDR2 is YSYEKL. TCR repertoires of sorted CD4+ and CD8+ blood T cells from severe aplastic anemia patients and healthy subjects were deep-sequenced in the study. Ficoll-Paque density gradient centrifugation was used to isolate peripheral blood mononuclear cells. Before DNA was extracted, CD4+ and CD8+ T cells were sorted using either FACS or magnetic beads. Genomic DNA served as template for TCR beta VDJ combination and CDR3 sequence profiling. An Illumina HiSeq 2000 was the platform used for TCR repertoire sequencing. From the authors' description of their analysis: TRBV/TRBJ rearrangement plots, CDR3 size and DJ length profiles, and Simpson's diversity index were used to evaluate the repertoires. The most abundant DNA sequence in the deep sequencing data was defined as the immunodominant clone. CDR3 amino acid sequences were screened for sharing across subjects and compared with published repertoires and the VDJdb database. TCRdb took the public reads, trimmed them with fastp at Q25, ran MiXCR for clone calling and kept in-frame beta chains. A single entry per CDR3 protein holds the most common genes and DNA from its merged rows. The V and J calls and clone size are TCRdb's, not the authors'. Here the sample has roughly 81,000 distinct CDR3 sequences; over 35% occur a single time. 66% of the sample belongs to the ten largest clones.

The V and J segments used are TRBV4-1 and TRBJ1-2; tentative D gene TRBD1, with 5 bases matching. The clonotype originates from a human donor in good health, serving as a control. Input material: sorted CD4+, CD8+, or CD8+CD57+ T cells (not recorded which) from PBMCs. The sequenced DNA: TGCGCCAGCAGCCCCCGACCAGGGCCAAACTACACCTTC. Its amino acids are CASSPRPGPNYTF.